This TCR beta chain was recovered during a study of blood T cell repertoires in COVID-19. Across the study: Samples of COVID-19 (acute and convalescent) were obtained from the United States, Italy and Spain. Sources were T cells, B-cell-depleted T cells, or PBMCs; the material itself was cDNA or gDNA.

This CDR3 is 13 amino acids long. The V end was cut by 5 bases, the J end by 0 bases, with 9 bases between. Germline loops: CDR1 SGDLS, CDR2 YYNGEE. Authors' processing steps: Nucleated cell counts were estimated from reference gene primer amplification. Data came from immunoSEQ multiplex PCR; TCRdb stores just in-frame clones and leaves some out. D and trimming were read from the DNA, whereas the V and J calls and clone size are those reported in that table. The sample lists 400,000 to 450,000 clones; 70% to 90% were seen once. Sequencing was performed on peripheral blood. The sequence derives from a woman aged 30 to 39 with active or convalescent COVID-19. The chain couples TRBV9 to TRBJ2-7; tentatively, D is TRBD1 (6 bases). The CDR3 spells CASSGGASYEQYF. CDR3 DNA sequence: TGTGCCAGCAGTGGGGGCGCCTCCTACGAGCAGTACTTC.